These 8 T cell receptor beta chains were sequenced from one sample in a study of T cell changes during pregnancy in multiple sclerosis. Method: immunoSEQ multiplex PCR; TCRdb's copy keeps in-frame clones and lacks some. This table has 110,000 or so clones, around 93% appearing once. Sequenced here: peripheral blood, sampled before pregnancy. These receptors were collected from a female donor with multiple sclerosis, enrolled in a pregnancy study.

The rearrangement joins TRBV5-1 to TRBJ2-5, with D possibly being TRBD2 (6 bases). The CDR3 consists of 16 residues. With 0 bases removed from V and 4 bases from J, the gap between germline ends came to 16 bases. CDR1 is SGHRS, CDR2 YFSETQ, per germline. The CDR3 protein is CASSLEGRGGVETQYF. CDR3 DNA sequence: TGCGCCAGCAGCTTGGAGGGCCGAGGAGGGGTAGAGACCCAGTACTTC.

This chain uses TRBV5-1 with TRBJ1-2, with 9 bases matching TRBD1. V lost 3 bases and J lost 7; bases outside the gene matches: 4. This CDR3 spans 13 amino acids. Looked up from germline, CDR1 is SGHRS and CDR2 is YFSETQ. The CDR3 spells CASSWTGAGGYTF. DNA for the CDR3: TGCGCCAGCAGCTGGACAGGGGCCGGTGGCTACACCTTC. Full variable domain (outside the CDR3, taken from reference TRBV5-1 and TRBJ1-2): KAGVTQTPRYLIKTRGQQVTLSCSPISGHRSVSWYQQTPGQGLQFLFEYFSETQRNKGNFPGRFSGRQFSNSRSEMNVSTLELGDSALYLCASSWTGAGGYTFGSGTRLTVV.

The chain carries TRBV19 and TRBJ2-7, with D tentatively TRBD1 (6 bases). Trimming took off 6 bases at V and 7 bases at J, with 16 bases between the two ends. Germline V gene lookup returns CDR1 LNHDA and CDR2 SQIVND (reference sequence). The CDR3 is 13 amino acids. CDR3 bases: TGTGCCAGTAGCGCAACAGGGCTTGGGGAGCAGTACTTC. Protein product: CASSATGLGEQYF.

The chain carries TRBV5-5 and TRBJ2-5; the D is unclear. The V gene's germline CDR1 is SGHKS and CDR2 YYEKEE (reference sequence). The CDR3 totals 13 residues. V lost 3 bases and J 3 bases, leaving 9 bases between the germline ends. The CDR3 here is CASSSPGKETQYF. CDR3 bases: TGTGCCAGCAGCTCCCCAGGAAAAGAGACCCAGTACTTC.

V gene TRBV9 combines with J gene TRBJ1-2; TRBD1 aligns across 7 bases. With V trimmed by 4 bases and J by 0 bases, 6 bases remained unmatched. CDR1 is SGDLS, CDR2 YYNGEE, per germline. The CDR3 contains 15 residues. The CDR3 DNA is TGTGCCAGCAGCCTTCGACAGGGATCTAACTATGGCTACACCTTC. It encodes CASSLRQGSNYGYTF. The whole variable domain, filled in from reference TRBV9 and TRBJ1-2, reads DSGVTQTPKHLITATGQRVTLRCSPRSGDLSVYWYQQSLDQGLQFLIQYYNGEERAKGNILERFSAQQFPDLHSELNLSSLELGDSALYFCASSLRQGSNYGYTFGSGTRLTVV.

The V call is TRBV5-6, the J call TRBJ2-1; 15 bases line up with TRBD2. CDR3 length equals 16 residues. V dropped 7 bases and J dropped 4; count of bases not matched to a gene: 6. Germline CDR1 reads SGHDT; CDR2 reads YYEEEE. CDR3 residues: CASGLAGGPVYNEQFF. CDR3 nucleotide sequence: TGTGCCAGCGGACTAGCGGGGGGGCCGGTTTACAATGAGCAGTTCTTC.

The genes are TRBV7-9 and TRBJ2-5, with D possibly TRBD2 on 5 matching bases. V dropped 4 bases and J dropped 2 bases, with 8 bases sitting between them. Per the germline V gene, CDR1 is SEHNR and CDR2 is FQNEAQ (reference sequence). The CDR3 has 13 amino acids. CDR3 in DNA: TGTGCCAGCAGCTCGGACTCTCAAGAGACCCAGTACTTC. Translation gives CASSSDSQETQYF.

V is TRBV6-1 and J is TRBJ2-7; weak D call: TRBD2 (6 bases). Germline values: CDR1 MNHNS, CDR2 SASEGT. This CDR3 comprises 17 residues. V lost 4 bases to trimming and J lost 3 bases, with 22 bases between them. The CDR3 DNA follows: TGTGCCAGCAGTGCCCTTAGCGGCGCGATTATACTCTACGAGCAGTACTTC. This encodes CASSALSGAIILYEQYF.